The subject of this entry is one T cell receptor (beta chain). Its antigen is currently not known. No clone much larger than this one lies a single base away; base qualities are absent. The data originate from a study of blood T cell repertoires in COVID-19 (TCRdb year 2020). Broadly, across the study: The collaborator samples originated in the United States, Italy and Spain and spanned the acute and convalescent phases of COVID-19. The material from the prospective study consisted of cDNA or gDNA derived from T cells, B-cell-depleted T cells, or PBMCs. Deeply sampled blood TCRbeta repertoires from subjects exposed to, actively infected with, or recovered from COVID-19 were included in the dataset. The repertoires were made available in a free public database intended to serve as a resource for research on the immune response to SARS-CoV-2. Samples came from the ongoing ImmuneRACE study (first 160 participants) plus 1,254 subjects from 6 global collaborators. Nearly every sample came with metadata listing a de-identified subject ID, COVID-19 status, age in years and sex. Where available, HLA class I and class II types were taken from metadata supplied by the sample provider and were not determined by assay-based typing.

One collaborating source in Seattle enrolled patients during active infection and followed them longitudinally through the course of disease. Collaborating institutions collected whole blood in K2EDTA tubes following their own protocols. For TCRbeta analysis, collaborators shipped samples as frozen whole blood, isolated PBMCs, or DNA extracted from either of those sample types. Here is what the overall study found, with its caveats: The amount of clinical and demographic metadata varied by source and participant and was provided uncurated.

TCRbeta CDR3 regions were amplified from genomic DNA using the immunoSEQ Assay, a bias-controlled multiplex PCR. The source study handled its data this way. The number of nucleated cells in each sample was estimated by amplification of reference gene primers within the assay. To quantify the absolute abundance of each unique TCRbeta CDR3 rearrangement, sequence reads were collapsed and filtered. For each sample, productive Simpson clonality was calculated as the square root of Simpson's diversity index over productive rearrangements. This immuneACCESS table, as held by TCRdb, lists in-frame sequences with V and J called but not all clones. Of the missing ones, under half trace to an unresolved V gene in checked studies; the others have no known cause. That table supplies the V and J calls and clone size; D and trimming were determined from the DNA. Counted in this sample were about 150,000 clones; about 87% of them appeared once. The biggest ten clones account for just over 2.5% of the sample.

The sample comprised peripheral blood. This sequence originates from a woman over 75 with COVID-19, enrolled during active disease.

The DNA is TGTGCCAGCAGTTACAGGGGCGGACAGGCCCAAAACATTCAGTACTTC. It is translated as CASSYRGGQAQNIQYF. Recombination joined TRBV6-2 or TRBV6-3 with TRBJ2-4, and TRBD1 aligns with 7 junction nucleotides. CDR1 and CDR2 were assigned from the germline V gene as MNHEY and SVGEGT. The CDR3 starts with the cysteine, ends with the phenylalanine, and has 16 residues. The read is trimmed to its CDR3 DNA, 48 bases read in frame from base 1. V ends up 2 bases short and J 5 bases short, with an unmatched junction base count of 9.